Listed here are 8 T cell receptor beta chains from one sample, sequenced in a study of glioma-infiltrating T cells (dated by TCRdb to 2016 to 2018). The sequencer listed for this sample is Illumina MiSeq. TCR alpha and beta CDR3 regions were amplified with the iRepertoire nested amplicon-rescue multiplex PCR (arm-PCR) platform from RNA. TCRdb ran its own pipeline on the public reads, namely fastp trimming at Q25 and MiXCR clone calling, and kept in-frame beta chains. One record per CDR3 amino acid sequence lists the most common genes and DNA. This sample is represented by roughly 200,000 distinct CDR3 sequences; about 40% of them were singletons. Around 5% of the sample goes to the ten largest clones. The sequencing input was glioma tissue, nonneoplastic brain tissue, or PBMCs (not recorded which). These receptors were taken from a human donor with low-grade glioma or glioblastoma, undergoing nonglioma brain surgery, or in good health (not recorded which).

A few counts support this clonotype. V is TRBV12-3 or TRBV12-4 and J is TRBJ1-2, with 9 bases aligning to TRBD1. J was trimmed by 4 bases and V by 3 bases; bases with no gene match: 3. This CDR3 is built from 14 residues. The CDR3 DNA follows: TGTGCCAGCAGTTTGTACAGGGGGCTCTATGGCTACACCTTC. It yields the protein CASSLYRGLYGYTF.

In the case of this clonotype: Compared with germline, one end of the junction differs, possibly owing to a read error. The chain uses TRBV2 and TRBJ2-7; the D gene is possibly TRBD1 (6 bases). The CDR3 runs 14 residues. Per the germline V gene, CDR1 is SNHLY and CDR2 is FYNNEI. CDR3 coding DNA: TGTGCCAGCATTGAAAGGGAGTTAGGGGGCGAGCAGTACTTC. Its translation is CASIERELGGEQYF.

Turning to this clonotype: One base away lies a much larger clone, so this may be a sequencing read error. The chain has TRBV20-1 and TRBJ1-2; 9 positions match TRBD1. Trimming cost V 0 bases and J 7 bases; bases outside gene matches: 6. The germline CDR1 and CDR2 sequences are DFQATT and SNEGSKA (reference sequence). The CDR3 totals 14 residues. The CDR3 here is CSARDRQGDGGYTF. The CDR3 DNA is TGCAGTGCTAGAGACCGACAGGGGGATGGTGGCTACACCTTC.

The V gene is TRBV20-1, the J gene TRBJ2-1; TRBD2 agrees at 11 bases. V was pared by 7 bases and J by 0 bases, with 8 bases of the junction left unmatched. Germline values: CDR1 DFQATT, CDR2 SNEGSKA (reference sequence). The CDR3 sequence is 16 residues long. The CDR3 here is CSVRAGTSGSYNEQFF. In nucleotides, the CDR3 is TGCAGTGTCCGGGCCGGGACTAGCGGCTCCTACAATGAGCAGTTCTTC.

The rearrangement joins TRBV10-3 to TRBJ1-3; the D is unclear. The CDR3 runs 14 residues. CDR1 and CDR2 from the germline V gene are ENHRY and SYGVKD. The V gene lost 4 bases and the J gene lost 0 bases, with 7 bases spanning the gap. CDR3 DNA sequence: TGTGCCATCAGTGCTGGAGACTCTGGAAACACCATATATTTT. It specifies CAISAGDSGNTIYF.

A remark on this clonotype: A much larger clone differs by one base, so this may be a read error. The chain uses TRBV14 and TRBJ2-3, with D uncertain. This CDR3 is 15 amino acids long. Germline values: CDR1 SGHDN, CDR2 FVKESK. The V end was cut by 2 bases, the J end by 5 bases, with 14 bases between. The CDR3 bases are TGTGCCAGCAGCCAACGCGTGAGCAGAGAAGATACGCAGTATTTT. It yields the protein CASSQRVSREDTQYF.

With respect to this clonotype: One end of the junction varies from germline; a read error may be responsible. The chain uses TRBV28 and TRBJ1-1; D is uncertain. Germline loops: CDR1 MDHEN, CDR2 SYDVKM. This CDR3 is 17 amino acids long. This chain's CDR3 is CASSLTRPQEINTEAFF. In DNA form, the CDR3 reads TGTGCCAGCAGTTTAACTCGGCCCCAGGAGATTAACACTGAAGCCTTCTTT.

This chain joins TRBV5-1 and TRBJ2-7, with D possibly matching TRBD2 (7 bases). The CDR3 covers 16 residues. V lost 0 bases, J lost 7 bases, and 20 bases lay in between. The V gene's germline CDR1 is SGHRS and CDR2 YFSETQ. The CDR3 nucleotides read TGCGCCAGCAGCTTGGAATTAAGGCGGGGGCTTGGGGAGCAGTACTTC. It is translated as CASSLELRRGLGEQYF.